Each of the 11 T cell receptor beta chains below was sequenced from the same sample in a study of T cell responses to AZD1222 COVID-19 vaccine. The method was immunoSEQ multiplex PCR; TCRdb's version includes in-frame clones alone and lacks a portion of them. Among around 120,000 clones listed, 87% were seen once. The source was peripheral blood, collected on day 0 of AZD1222 vaccination. These receptors were taken from an adult in good health.

The J gene is TRBJ1-4, the V gene TRBV28; D perhaps matches TRBD1 (5 bases). The CDR3 consists of 13 residues. Trimming cost V 4 bases and J 11 bases, with 14 bases left between them. Germline V CDR1 and CDR2: MDHEN, SYDVKM. Written as DNA, the CDR3 is TGTGCCAGCAGTTCCTTGGGGGGGAGGAAACTGTTTTTT. This translates into CASSSLGGRKLFF.

This clone appeared once. Additional DNA sequences in this sample encode the identical CDR3. This chain joins TRBV9 and TRBJ2-3; D is unclear. V was cut by 0 bases and J by 5 bases, with 1 base left in between. This CDR3 region has 11 residues. Germline V lookup: CDR1 SGDLS, CDR2 YYNGEE. DNA for the CDR3: TGTGCCAGCAGCGTAGAAGATACGCAGTATTTT. It is translated as CASSVEDTQYF.

The V and J genes are TRBV7-2 and TRBJ1-1, with a possible D match to TRBD1 (6 bases). Trimming shortened V by 2 bases and J by 1 base, and 17 bases separated the two germline ends. This CDR3 is 17 amino acids long. The germline V gene encodes CDR1 SGHTA and CDR2 FQGNSA. The CDR3 is CASSLTYREPGNTEAFF. CDR3 coding DNA: TGTGCCAGCAGCTTAACCTACAGGGAGCCCGGGAACACTGAAGCTTTCTTT.

This chain uses TRBV20-1 with TRBJ2-7; D may be TRBD2 (5 bases). V shed 7 bases and J shed 5 bases, with 9 bases lying between them. From germline, CDR1 is DFQATT and CDR2 SNEGSKA (reference sequence). This CDR3 is 10 amino acids long. As DNA, the CDR3 is TGCAGTGTTAGCGTGCACGAGCAGTACTTC. This translates into CSVSVHEQYF.

The gene calls are TRBV28 and TRBJ2-7; tentative D call: TRBD1 (6 bases). Germline V gene sequence: CDR1 MDHEN, CDR2 SYDVKM. This CDR3 contains 14 residues. V lost 5 bases and J 2 bases, leaving 13 bases between the germline ends. The CDR3 here is CASSDTGSPYEQYF. The DNA of the CDR3 is TGTGCCAGCAGTGATACAGGGTCTCCCTACGAGCAGTACTTC.

The J gene is TRBJ1-4, the V gene TRBV7-9, with 10 bases lining up with TRBD1. The ends lost 2 bases at V and 5 bases at J; junction bases unmatched: 8. There are 17 residues in the CDR3. CDR1 SEHNR and CDR2 FQNEAQ come from the germline V gene (reference sequence). The CDR3 DNA is TGTGCCAGCAGCTTAAGGACAGGGGGGATCGGGAATGAAAAACTGTTTTTT. It is translated as CASSLRTGGIGNEKLFF.

V usage is TRBV7-9 and J usage is TRBJ1-5; no clear D. Trimming stripped 3 bases from V and 1 base from J, with 7 bases between. Germline lookup yields CDR1 SEHNR and CDR2 FQNEAQ (reference sequence). The length of the CDR3 is 14 residues. DNA for the CDR3: TGTGCCAGCAGCTTCGAAGCCAGCAATCAGCCCCAGCATTTT. Translation: CASSFEASNQPQHF.

V is TRBV6-4 and J is TRBJ2-4; D ambiguous. The CDR3 is 16 amino acids. Trimming removed 1 base at V and 0 bases at J, with 10 bases between. Per germline, CDR1 MRHNA and CDR2 SNTAGT. CDR3 sequence: CASSDYGVRAKNIQYF. The CDR3 coding sequence is TGTGCCAGCAGTGACTATGGGGTAAGAGCCAAAAACATTCAGTACTTC.

The chain uses TRBV18 and TRBJ1-2; D possibly corresponds to TRBD1 (5 bases). The CDR3 covers 12 residues. Trimming left V 2 bases short and J 6 bases short, with 7 bases between. Germline CDR1 KGHSH, CDR2 LQKENI. The CDR3 protein is CASSPRGDGYTF. CDR3 DNA sequence: TGTGCCAGCTCACCAAGAGGGGATGGCTACACCTTC.

The chain is built from TRBV3-1 (or the pseudogene TRBV3-2) and TRBJ1-2; D perhaps matches TRBD1 (5 bases). Germline CDR1 and CDR2: LGHDT and YNNKEL (reference sequence). The CDR3 runs to 12 residues. Trimming left V 10 bases short and J 8 bases short, with 17 bases between. This CDR3 reads CATRDYLRGYTF. CDR3 DNA: TGTGCCACACGGGACTACCTGCGGGGCTACACCTTC.

The V call is TRBV2, the J call TRBJ1-5; TRBD1 aligns across 8 bases. The CDR3 sequence is 14 residues long. V gave up 7 bases and J gave up 4 bases; unmatched junction bases: 6. The V gene's germline CDR1 is SNHLY and CDR2 FYNNEI. CDR3 nucleotides: TGTGCCAGCATGGGGACAGGAATAAATCAGCCCCAGCATTTT. Protein product: CASMGTGINQPQHF.